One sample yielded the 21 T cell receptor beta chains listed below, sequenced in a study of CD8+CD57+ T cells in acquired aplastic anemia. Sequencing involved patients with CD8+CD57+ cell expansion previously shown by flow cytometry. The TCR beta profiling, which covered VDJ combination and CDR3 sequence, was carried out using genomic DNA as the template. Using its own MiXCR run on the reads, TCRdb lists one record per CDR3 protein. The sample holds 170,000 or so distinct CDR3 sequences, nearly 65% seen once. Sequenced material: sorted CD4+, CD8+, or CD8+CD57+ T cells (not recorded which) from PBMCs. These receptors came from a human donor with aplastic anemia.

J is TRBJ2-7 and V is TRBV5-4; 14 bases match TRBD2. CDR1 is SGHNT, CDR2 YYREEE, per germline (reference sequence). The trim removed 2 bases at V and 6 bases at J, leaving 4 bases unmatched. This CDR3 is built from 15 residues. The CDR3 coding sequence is TGTGCCAGCAGCTTCGCCGGGACTAGCGGGAGCGAGCAGTACTTC. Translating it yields CASSFAGTSGSEQYF.

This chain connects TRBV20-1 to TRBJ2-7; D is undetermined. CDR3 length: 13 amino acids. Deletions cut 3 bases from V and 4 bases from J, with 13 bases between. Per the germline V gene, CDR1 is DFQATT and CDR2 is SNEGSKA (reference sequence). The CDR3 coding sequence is TGCAGTGCTAGTGCCTCCGGTGGGTACGAGCAGTACTTC. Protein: CSASASGGYEQYF.

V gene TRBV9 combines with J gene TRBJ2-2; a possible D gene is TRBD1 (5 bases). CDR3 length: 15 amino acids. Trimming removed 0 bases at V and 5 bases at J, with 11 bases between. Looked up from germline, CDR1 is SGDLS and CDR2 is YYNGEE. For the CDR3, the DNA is TGTGCCAGCAGCGTAGAAGGACAAAGAACCGGGGAGCTGTTTTTT. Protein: CASSVEGQRTGELFF.

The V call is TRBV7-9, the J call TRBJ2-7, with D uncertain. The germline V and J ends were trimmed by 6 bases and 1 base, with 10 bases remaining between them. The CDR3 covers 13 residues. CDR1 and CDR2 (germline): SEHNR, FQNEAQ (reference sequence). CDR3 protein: CASSYRSSYEQYF. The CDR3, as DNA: TGTGCCAGCAGTTATCGGTCTTCCTACGAGCAGTACTTC.

As DNA, the CDR3 is TGTGCCAGCAGCAGGGGACTAGCTTCCTACGAGCAGTACTTC. It yields the protein CASSRGLASYEQYF. V is TRBV7-2 and J is TRBJ2-7, with 9 positions matching TRBD2. The CDR3 consists of 14 residues. V dropped 5 bases and J dropped 1; count of bases not matched to a gene: 3. In germline, CDR1 is SGHTA, CDR2 FQGNSA.

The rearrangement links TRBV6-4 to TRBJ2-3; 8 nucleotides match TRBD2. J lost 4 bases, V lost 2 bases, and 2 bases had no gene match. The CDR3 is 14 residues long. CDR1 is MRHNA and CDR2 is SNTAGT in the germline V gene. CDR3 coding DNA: TGTGCCAGCAGTGACGCCGGGGGGGCAGATACGCAGTATTTT. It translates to CASSDAGGADTQYF.

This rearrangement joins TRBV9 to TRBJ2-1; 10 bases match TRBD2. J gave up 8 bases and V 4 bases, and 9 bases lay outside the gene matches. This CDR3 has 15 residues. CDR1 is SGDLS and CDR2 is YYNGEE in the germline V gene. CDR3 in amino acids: CASSSLAGAKDEQFF. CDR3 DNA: TGTGCCAGCAGCTCCCTAGCGGGGGCGAAAGATGAGCAGTTCTTC.

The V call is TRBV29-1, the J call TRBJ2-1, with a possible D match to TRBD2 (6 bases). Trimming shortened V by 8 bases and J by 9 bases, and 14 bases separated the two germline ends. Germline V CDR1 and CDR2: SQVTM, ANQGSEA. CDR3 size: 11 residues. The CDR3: CSPKEGGEQFF. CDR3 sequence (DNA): TGCAGCCCGAAGGAGGGTGGTGAGCAGTTCTTC.

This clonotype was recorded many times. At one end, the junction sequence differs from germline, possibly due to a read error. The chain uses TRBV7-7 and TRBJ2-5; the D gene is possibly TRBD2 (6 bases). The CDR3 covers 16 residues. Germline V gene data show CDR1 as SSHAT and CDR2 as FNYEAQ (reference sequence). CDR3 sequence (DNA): TGTGCTAGCAGCTTAGCGGCAGGGAGGCTCCAAGAGACCCAGTACTTC. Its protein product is CASSLAAGRLQETQYF.

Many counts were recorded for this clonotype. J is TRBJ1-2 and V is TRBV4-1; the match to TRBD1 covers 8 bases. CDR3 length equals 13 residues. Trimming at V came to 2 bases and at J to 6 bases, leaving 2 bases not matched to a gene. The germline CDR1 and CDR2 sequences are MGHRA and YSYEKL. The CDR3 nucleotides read TGCGCCAGCAGCCAAACGACAGGGGATGGCTACACCTTC. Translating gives CASSQTTGDGYTF.

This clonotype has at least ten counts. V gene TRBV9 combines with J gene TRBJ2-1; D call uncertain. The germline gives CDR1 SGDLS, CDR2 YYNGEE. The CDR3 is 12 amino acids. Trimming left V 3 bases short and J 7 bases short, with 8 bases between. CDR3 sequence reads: CASSGTQNEQFF. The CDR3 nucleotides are TGTGCCAGCAGCGGCACACAGAATGAGCAGTTCTTC.

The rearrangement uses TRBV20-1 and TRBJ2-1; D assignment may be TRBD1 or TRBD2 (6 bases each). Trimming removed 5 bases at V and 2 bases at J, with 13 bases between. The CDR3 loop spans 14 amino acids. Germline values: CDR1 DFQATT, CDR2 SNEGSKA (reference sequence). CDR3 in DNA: TGCAGTGCTTCTCGGGGGCCCACCTACAATGAGCAGTTCTTC. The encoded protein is CSASRGPTYNEQFF.

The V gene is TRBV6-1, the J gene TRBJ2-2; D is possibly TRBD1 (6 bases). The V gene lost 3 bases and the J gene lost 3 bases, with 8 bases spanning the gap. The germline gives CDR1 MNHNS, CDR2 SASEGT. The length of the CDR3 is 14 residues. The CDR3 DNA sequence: TGTGCCAGCAGTGAGGGACATTACACCGGGGAGCTGTTTTTT. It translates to CASSEGHYTGELFF.

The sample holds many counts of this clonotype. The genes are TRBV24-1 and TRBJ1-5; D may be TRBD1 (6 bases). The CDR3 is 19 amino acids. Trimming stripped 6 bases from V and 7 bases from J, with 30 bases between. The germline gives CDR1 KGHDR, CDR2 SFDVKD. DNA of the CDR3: TGTGCCACCAGTCCCACACCGGGTAGGGGGACTTTAAGAGGACAGCCCCAGCATTTT. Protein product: CATSPTPGRGTLRGQPQHF.

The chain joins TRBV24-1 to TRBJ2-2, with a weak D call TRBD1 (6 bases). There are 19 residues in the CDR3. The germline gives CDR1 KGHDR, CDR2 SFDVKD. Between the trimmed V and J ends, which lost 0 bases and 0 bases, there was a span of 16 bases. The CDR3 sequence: CATSDLQLGTTTNTGELFF. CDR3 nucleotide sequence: TGTGCCACCAGTGATTTGCAACTAGGGACAACTACGAACACCGGGGAGCTGTTTTTT.

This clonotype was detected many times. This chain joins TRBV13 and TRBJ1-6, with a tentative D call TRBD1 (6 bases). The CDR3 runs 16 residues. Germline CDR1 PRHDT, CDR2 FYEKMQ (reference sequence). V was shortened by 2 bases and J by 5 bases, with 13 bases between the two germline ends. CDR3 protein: CASSLMGATNNSPLHF. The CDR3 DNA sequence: TGTGCCAGCAGCTTAATGGGGGCAACTAATAATTCACCCCTCCACTTT.

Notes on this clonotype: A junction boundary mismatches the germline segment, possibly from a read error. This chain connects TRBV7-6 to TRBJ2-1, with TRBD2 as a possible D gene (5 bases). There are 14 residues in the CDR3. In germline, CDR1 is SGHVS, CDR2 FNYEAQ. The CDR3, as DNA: TGTGCCAGCAGCTTAGGAGGGTCCTACAATGAGCAGCTCTTC. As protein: CASSLGGSYNEQLF. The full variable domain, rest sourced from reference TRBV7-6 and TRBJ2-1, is GAGVSQSPRYKVTKRGQDVALRCDPISGHVSLYWYRQALGQGPEFLTYFNYEAQQDKSGLPNDRFSAERPEGSISTLTIQRTEQRDSAMYRCASSLGGSYNEQLFGPGTRLTVL.

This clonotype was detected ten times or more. As DNA, the CDR3 is TGTGCCAGCAGTGACAGGGGGGACTATGGCTACACCTTC. Protein: CASSDRGDYGYTF. The chain has TRBV2 and TRBJ1-2; 7 bases line up with TRBD1. This CDR3 has 13 residues. The trim removed 3 bases at V and 3 bases at J, leaving 1 base unmatched. The germline CDR1 and CDR2 sequences are SNHLY and FYNNEI.

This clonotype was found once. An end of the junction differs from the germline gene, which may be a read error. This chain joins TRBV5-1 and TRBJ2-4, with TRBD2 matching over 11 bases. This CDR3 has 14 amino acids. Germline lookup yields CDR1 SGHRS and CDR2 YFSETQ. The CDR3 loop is CASSDSGGGNIRYF. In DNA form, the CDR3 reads TGCGCCAGCAGCGATAGCGGGGGGGGCAACATTCGGTACTTC.

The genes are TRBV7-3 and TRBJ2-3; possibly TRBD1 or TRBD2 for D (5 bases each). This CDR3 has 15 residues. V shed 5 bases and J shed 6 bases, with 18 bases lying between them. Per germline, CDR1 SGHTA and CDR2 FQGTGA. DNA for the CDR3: TGTGCCAGCAGCGAGGGGCCTACCGCAAGCGATACGCAGTATTTT. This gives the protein CASSEGPTASDTQYF.

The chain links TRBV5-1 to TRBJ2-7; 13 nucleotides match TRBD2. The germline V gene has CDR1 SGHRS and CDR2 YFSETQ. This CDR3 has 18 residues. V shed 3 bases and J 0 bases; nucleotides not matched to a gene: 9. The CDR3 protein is CASSSLTSGRTSSYEQYF. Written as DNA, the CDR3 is TGCGCCAGCAGCTCGTTGACTAGCGGGAGGACTAGCTCCTACGAGCAGTACTTC.